The 10 T cell receptor beta chains below come from one sample, sequenced in a study of blood T cells in healthy people across ages. Primers used in a second PCR of roughly 6 to 11 cycles were a sample-barcoded 5' primer and a J-beta primer mix. TCRdb processed the 5' RACE reads anew with MiXCR; each CDR3 protein has one entry. The sample lists over 1.5 million distinct CDR3 sequences; around 50% were seen once. Material: blood. Source of these receptors: a woman aged 40 to 55 in good health.

This clonotype was counted between two and nine times. Written as DNA, the CDR3 is TGTGCCAGCAGTTTAGGCAGGCTGGGCACAGATACGCAGTATTTT. This gives the protein CASSLGRLGTDTQYF. The chain recombines TRBV12-3 or TRBV12-4 with TRBJ2-3; D is unresolved. This CDR3 region has 15 residues. The V end was cut by 1 base, the J end by 1 base, with 9 bases between.

The V gene is TRBV5-1, the J gene TRBJ2-7; D call uncertain. There are 14 residues in the CDR3. Germline loops: CDR1 SGHRS, CDR2 YFSETQ. The V and J ends lost 5 bases and 6 bases respectively, with 18 bases between them. CDR3 coding DNA: TGCGCCAGCAGTTTTGCGCAAATCCCCTGCGAGCAGTACTTC. Translated, it gives CASSFAQIPCEQYF.

This clonotype showed up just a few times. The V and J genes are TRBV28 and TRBJ2-5, with 9 bases that match TRBD2. This CDR3 is 16 amino acids long. Germline V gives CDR1 MDHEN, CDR2 SYDVKM. V lost 3 bases and J lost 1; bases outside the gene matches: 6. The CDR3 loop reads CASSFSLAGTQETQYF. The CDR3 nucleotides are TGTGCCAGCAGTTTTAGCCTAGCGGGGACCCAAGAGACCCAGTACTTC.

The chain carries TRBV20-1 and TRBJ2-6; D is perhaps TRBD2 (5 bases). The CDR3 extends over 15 amino acids. V was clipped by 6 bases and J by 4 bases, with 16 bases between them. Germline CDR1 and CDR2: DFQATT and SNEGSKA (reference sequence). CDR3 sequence (DNA): TGCAGTGCCCCGTCCGGGGTTCGGGGGGCCAACGTCCTGACTTTC. Translated: CSAPSGVRGANVLTF.

The sample holds a few counts of this clonotype. The rearrangement uses TRBV5-6 and TRBJ2-4, with D perhaps TRBD1 (6 bases). V lost 2 bases and J 13 bases, leaving 19 bases between the germline ends. The CDR3 consists of 14 residues. Germline CDR1 SGHDT, CDR2 YYEEEE. CDR3 nucleotides: TGTGCCAGCAGCTTAGGCAGGGGCGTTTGTGAGCAGTACTTC. As protein: CASSLGRGVCEQYF.

Only a few counts were recorded for this clonotype. The chain is built from TRBV6-2 or TRBV6-3 and TRBJ2-5; D may correspond to TRBD1 or TRBD2 (7 bases each). V was trimmed by 2 bases and J by 11 bases, leaving 24 bases between them. The V gene's germline CDR1 is MNHEY and CDR2 SVGEGT. The CDR3 runs 16 residues. DNA of the CDR3: TGTGCCAGCAGTTACCCGGAGGGACAGTCCGCGCGGGAGCAGTACTTC. It translates to CASSYPEGQSAREQYF.

This chain uses TRBV20-1 with TRBJ2-3, with D tentatively TRBD1 (7 bases). The germline gives CDR1 DFQATT, CDR2 SNEGSKA (reference sequence). This CDR3 is built from 13 residues. The CDR3 DNA follows: TGCAGCGAACAGGGGACTAGCACAGATACGCAGTATTTT. Residues: CSEQGTSTDTQYF.

This clonotype was detected only once. The chain couples TRBV7-9 to TRBJ2-1; D possibly corresponds to TRBD1 (6 bases). Deletions cut 6 bases from V and 7 bases from J, with 25 bases between. Germline values: CDR1 SEHNR, CDR2 FQNEAQ (reference sequence). The CDR3 covers 17 residues. This CDR3 reads CASRPSSGQITRNEQFF. CDR3 in DNA: TGTGCCAGCAGACCCTCTTCCGGACAGATAACTAGAAATGAGCAGTTCTTC.

This clonotype has more than one count but fewer than ten. This chain's CDR3 is CASEPSGGRSSTDTQYF. The CDR3 nucleotides read TGTGCCAGCGAACCTAGCGGGGGGCGTTCTAGCACAGATACGCAGTATTTT. V and J are TRBV12-3 or TRBV12-4 and TRBJ2-3, with 11 bases lining up with TRBD2. J was trimmed by 0 bases and V by 8 bases; bases with no gene match: 10. The CDR3 length is 17 residues.

The chain is built from TRBV6-2 or TRBV6-3 and TRBJ1-5; 7 nucleotides align to TRBD1. The germline CDR1 and CDR2 sequences are MNHEY and SVGEGT. This CDR3 contains 12 residues. V was pared by 8 bases and J by 8 bases, with 6 bases of the junction left unmatched. CDR3 DNA sequence: TGTGCCAGCGGACCAGGGGGGAAGCCCCAGCATTTT. This sequence encodes CASGPGGKPQHF.